The present TCR beta chain was sequenced within a study of CD8+ T cells in alopecia areata. Germline V lookup: CDR1 MGHDK, CDR2 SYGVNS. This CDR3 is 15 amino acids long. V gave up 2 bases and J gave up 1 base, with 10 bases separating them. Following extraction, RNA underwent reverse transcription to cDNA, which served as the sequencing template. Data came from immunoSEQ multiplex PCR; TCRdb stores just in-frame clones and leaves some out. The profile covers 140,000 or so clones, with about half appearing a single time and approximately 1% taken by the ten largest. The source of this sequence is a human donor with alopecia areata. The source was CD4+ T cells sorted from blood, collected at week 0. V gene TRBV25-1 combines with J gene TRBJ2-3; unclear D gene. CDR3: CASSEGAFRTDTQYF. The DNA of the CDR3 is TGTGCCAGCAGTGAAGGAGCCTTCCGCACAGATACGCAGTATTTT.